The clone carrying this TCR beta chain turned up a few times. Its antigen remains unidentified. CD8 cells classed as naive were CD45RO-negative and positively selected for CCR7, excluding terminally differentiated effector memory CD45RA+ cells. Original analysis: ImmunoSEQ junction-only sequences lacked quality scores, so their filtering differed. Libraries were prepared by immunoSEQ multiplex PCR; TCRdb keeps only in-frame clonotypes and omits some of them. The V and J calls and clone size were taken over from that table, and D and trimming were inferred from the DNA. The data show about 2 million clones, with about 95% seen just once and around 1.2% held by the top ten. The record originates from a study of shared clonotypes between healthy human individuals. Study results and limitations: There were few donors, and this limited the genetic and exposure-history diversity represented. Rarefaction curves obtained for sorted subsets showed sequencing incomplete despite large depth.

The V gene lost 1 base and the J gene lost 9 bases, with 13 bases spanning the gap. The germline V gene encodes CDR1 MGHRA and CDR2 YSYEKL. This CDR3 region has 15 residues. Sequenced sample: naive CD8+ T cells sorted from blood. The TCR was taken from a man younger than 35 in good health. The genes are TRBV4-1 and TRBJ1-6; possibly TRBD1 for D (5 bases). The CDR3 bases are TGCGCCAGCAGCCAAGTTGCGGGGAGGGGTTCACCCCTCCACTTT. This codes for CASSQVAGRGSPLHF.